This T cell receptor (beta chain) is drawn from a study of T-cell memory formation after mild COVID-19. The overall study: Largely donor-specific sequence clusters came from a couple of donors.

As concerns this clonotype: Its antigen is still unknown.

It was 5'RACE with constant-segment primers that produced the TCR alpha and TCR beta cDNA libraries, which carried sample barcodes and UMIs. Each CDR3 protein gets one entry after TCRdb re-called the 5' RACE reads with MiXCR. The sample holds fewer than 550,000 distinct CDR3 sequences, 15% to 25% seen once. Findings of the study overall: Mainly CM and EM harbored the contracting CD4+ clones; mainly EMRA harbored the CD8+ ones. In pre-infection memory, a portion of responding clones appeared, which suggested that cross-reactive memory joined.

The CDR3 covers 15 residues. V was pared by 4 bases and J by 0 bases, with 10 bases between. Germline V gene sequence: CDR1 SGHRS, CDR2 YFSETQ. The genes are TRBV5-1 and TRBJ1-4; TRBD1 is a possible D gene (5 bases). The receptor was isolated from an adult woman who had mild COVID-19 (a few samples of this study predate the infection). Cell type and time point are not known. Material: PBMCs or a T cell subset sorted from them (not recorded which). CDR3 residues: CASSDQGATNEKLFF. In DNA, the CDR3 is TGCGCCAGCAGCGATCAGGGAGCAACTAATGAAAAACTGTTTTTT.